This T cell receptor beta chain was retrieved from a study of cytomegalovirus exposure and HLA in healthy donors. About the research overall: Among the roughly 370 genotyped donors, 65% to 85% were placed in the Caucasian-associated ancestry cluster. Findings of the study overall: There were some public TCRs occurring in many donors, but most TCR sequences were rare. No immune exposure information besides CMV serostatus was available. Excluded were some V segments that proved indistinguishable, including TRBV6-2 and TRBV6-3.

Germline loops: CDR1 MDHEN, CDR2 SYDVKM. The CDR3 is made up of 11 amino acids. Regarding this clone: Its antigen remains unknown.

PCR used 60 Vbeta primers and 13 Jbeta primers. The method was immunoSEQ multiplex PCR; TCRdb's version includes in-frame clones alone and lacks a portion of them. This table holds about 100,000 clones, approximately 84% found once. The receptor comes from a man aged 25 to 40 in good health and CMV-seronegative. Material for sequencing was PBMCs. The J gene is TRBJ1-2, the V gene TRBV28; TRBD1 matches at 8 bases. This chain's CDR3 is CAVDREDGYTF. DNA of the CDR3: TGTGCTGTGGACAGGGAGGATGGCTACACCTTC.